This T cell receptor (beta chain) was found in a study of regulatory T cells in long-lasting Graves disease. Whole-study results and caveats: Newly diagnosed patients had higher TCR diversity than persistent Graves' patients did. Favored usage of TRBV28, TRBJ1-2 and TRBJ2-5 was recorded in persistent disease.

Trimming took 5 bases from V and 10 from J; bases not matched to a gene: 9. The CDR3 length is 14 residues. The V gene's germline CDR1 is SGHAT and CDR2 FQDESV (reference sequence). This clonotype showed up many times. Its antigen is currently unknown. The TCR beta library used iRepertoire HTBI primers with Arm-PCR amplification of CDR3. Using its own MiXCR run on the multiplex PCR reads, TCRdb lists one record per CDR3 protein. The sample has over 450,000 distinct CDR3 sequences, 20% to 25% seen once. The time point was: persistent/refractory GD, antithyroid drugs over 5 years with positive TRAb. With RNA extracted from PBMCs as input, the TCR library was made. Peripheral blood, at about 10 milliliters, went into EDTA tubes.

Sequencing was performed on peripheral blood mononuclear cells (PBMCs), taken when the disease was refractory, from a patient treated with antithyroid drugs. The sequence derives from a female donor with Graves disease. The chain employs TRBV11-1 and TRBJ2-4; the match to TRBD1 covers 9 bases. CDR3 region: CASSLPGQGLIQYF. In nucleotides, the CDR3 is TGTGCCAGCAGCCTTCCCGGACAGGGGCTTATTCAGTACTTC. The whole variable domain, remainder taken from reference TRBV11-1 and TRBJ2-4, is EAEVAQSPRYKITEKSQAVAFWCDPISGHATLYWYRQILGQGPELLVQFQDESVVDDSQLPKDRFSAERLKGVDSTLKIQPAELGDSAMYLCASSLPGQGLIQYFGAGTRLSVL.